A single sample is the source of the 12 T cell receptor beta chains below, sequenced in a study of CD8+ T cells in alopecia areata (dated 2018 in TCRdb). Cells from pooled mouse cutaneous lymph nodes were stained for CD4, CD8alpha, NKG2D, NKG2ACE and other markers and then sorted on a BD Influx. The library came from the immunoSEQ multiplex PCR assay. RNA was extracted from all samples and reverse transcribed into cDNA as template for TCR sequencing. This immuneACCESS table, as held by TCRdb, lists in-frame sequences with V and J called but not all clones. Of the missing ones, under half trace to an unresolved V gene in checked studies; the others have no known cause. The sample comprises approximately 300,000 clones, and every one was counted more than once. The biggest ten clones account for around 1.2% of the sample. Input material: CD4+ T cells sorted from a lymph node. These receptors came from a C3H/HeJ mouse with alopecia areata. This mouse strain bears the MHC haplotype H2-k.

Concerning this clone itself: Each gene name is a mouse one. The read falls 4 residues short of the CDR3 end, and the missing part is taken from the germline J gene. Other DNA sequences of this sample code for an identical CDR3. The chain joins TRBV1 to TRBJ2-5, with no clear D. The CDR3 contains 12 residues. Germline V gene sequence: CDR1 NSQYPW, CDR2 LRSPGD (reference sequence). The sequenced CDR3 bases are TGCACCTGCAGTGCAGAGGGGGAC. This sequence encodes CTCSAEGD. The full CDR3 is CTCSAEGDTQYF.

A remark on this clone: Mouse germline and gene names are used. The read gets to within 4 residues of the CDR3 end, and the germline J gene fills in the rest. The chain has TRBV13-3 and TRBJ2-1; 7 bases are shared with TRBD1. From germline, CDR1 is NNHDY and CDR2 SYVADS. The CDR3 spans 12 residues. The CDR3 protein is CASRAQGAEQFF. CDR3 bases read: TGTGCCAGCAGAGCACAGGGGGCT.

This clone was counted only a few times. Gene labels here are mouse ones. Coverage ceases 4 residues before the CDR3 finishes, and the germline J gene fills in the end. V and J are TRBV19 and TRBJ2-5; 7 bases line up with TRBD1. Trimming took 4 bases from V and 1 from J; bases not matched to a gene: 3. Germline CDR1 FNHDT, CDR2 SITEND (reference sequence). The CDR3 length is 14 residues. Here the CDR3 reads CASSLGTDQDTQYF. CDR3 DNA, as far as it was read: TGTGCCAGCAGTCTCGGGACAGACCAAGAC.

This clone was recorded a few times. The gene names given are mouse names. The missing CDR3 end, 4 residues past where the read stops, is filled in from the germline J gene. V usage is TRBV19 and J usage is TRBJ2-5, with D perhaps TRBD2 (6 bases). The CDR3 sequence is 14 residues long. The germline CDR1 and CDR2 sequences are FNHDT and SITEND (reference sequence). The ends were cut back, 4 bases at V and 2 bases at J, with 11 bases in the middle. The CDR3 region is CASSSPGLQDTQYF. The CDR3 DNA, read in part, is TGTGCCAGCAGTTCACCGGGACTCCAAGAC.

For this clone: Mouse names are used for the genes. The sequenced part of the CDR3 DNA is TGTGCCAGCAGTCACAGGGGCTACACCGGG. It yields the protein CASSHRGYTG. The full CDR3 sequence reads CASSHRGYTGQLYF. V is TRBV19 and J is TRBJ2-2; 7 nucleotides align to TRBD1. Sequencing ends 4 residues short of the CDR3 end; the germline J gene provides the rest. This CDR3 contains 14 residues. Germline lookup yields CDR1 FNHDT and CDR2 SITEND (reference sequence). Trimming cost V 4 bases and J 3 bases; bases outside gene matches: 3. Using reference TRBV19 and TRBJ2-2 for the parts outside the CDR3, the full variable domain is GGIITQTPKFLIGQEGQKLTLKCQQNFNHDTMYWYRQDSGKGLRLIYYSITENDLQKGDLSEGYDASREKKSSFSLTVTSAQKNEMAVFLCASSHRGYTGQLYFGEGSKLTVL.

For this clone: Gene names follow the mouse nomenclature. The read is 4 residues too short to cover the CDR3 end, so that end is filled in from the germline J gene. The V and J genes are TRBV19 and TRBJ1-1, with D possibly TRBD1 on 6 matching bases. The CDR3 has 13 residues. Germline V gives CDR1 FNHDT, CDR2 SITEND (reference sequence). The CDR3 spells CASSTDRDIEVFF. CDR3 bases read: TGTGCCAGCAGTACCGACCGGGACATA.

This clone was detected a few times. A far larger clone differs by one base, so this is likely a read error. Gene and germline names: mouse. Sequencing ends 4 residues short of the CDR3 end; the germline J gene provides the rest. The chain recombines TRBV13-1 with TRBJ1-2; TRBD1 might be the D (6 bases). Trimming removed 4 bases at V and 0 bases at J, with 10 bases between. The CDR3 has 14 residues. Germline V CDR1 and CDR2: NSHNY, SYGAGN. The CDR3 is CASSHGTTNSDYTF. CDR3 DNA, as far as it was read: TGTGCCAGCAGTCACGGGACAACAAACTCC.

A word on this clone: Any gene name here is a mouse gene name. The read ends 3 residues shy of where the CDR3 ends; the end is completed using the germline J gene. The chain recombines TRBV13-3 with TRBJ1-6; TRBD1 matches at 7 bases. TRBJ1-6 has ORF status, its function being uncertain. The CDR3 sequence is 15 residues long. Germline CDR1 NNHDY, CDR2 SYVADS. V was pared by 1 base and J by 4 bases, with 2 bases of the junction left unmatched. CDR3 sequence: CASSDRQGYNSPLYF. The sequenced CDR3 bases are TGTGCCAGCAGTGATAGACAGGGTTATAATTCGCCC.

With regard to this clone: Any gene name here is a mouse gene name. From the germline J gene comes the end of the CDR3, since the read stops 4 residues before it. This chain joins TRBV13-2 and TRBJ2-5; possibly TRBD2 for D (6 bases). The CDR3 sequence is 13 residues long. Per the germline V gene, CDR1 is NNHNN and CDR2 is SYGAGS (reference sequence). CDR3 region: CASGARDLDTQYF. The CDR3 bases that were read are TGTGCCAGCGGTGCTCGGGACTTAGAC.

A word on this clone: Gene labels here are mouse ones. The read stops 4 residues short of the end of the CDR3; the missing end is completed from the germline J gene. Other nucleotide sequences in the sample specify the same CDR3. The chain uses TRBV19 and TRBJ2-5; no clear D. Germline-derived CDR1 and CDR2 are FNHDT and SITEND (reference sequence). This CDR3 contains 12 residues. Trimming stripped 2 bases from V and 1 base from J, with 2 bases between. Here the CDR3 reads CASSIDQDTQYF. The sequenced part of the CDR3 DNA is TGTGCCAGCAGTATTGACCAAGAC.

This clone occurred a few times. The gene names given are mouse names. Read coverage stops 4 residues before the CDR3 terminus; the germline J gene supplies the remainder. Other DNA sequences of this sample code for an identical CDR3. The V call is TRBV17, the J call TRBJ2-2, with 7 bases aligning to TRBD2. CDR1 and CDR2 (germline): MNHDT, YYDKIL. There are 15 residues in the CDR3. J was trimmed by 4 bases and V by 1 base; bases with no gene match: 3. The CDR3 here is CASSRAGGGTGQLYF. The covered CDR3 bases are TGTGCTAGCAGTAGAGCTGGGGGAGGCACCGGG.

In the case of this clone: Here the gene names and germline are mouse. The CDR3 end lies 4 residues beyond the end of the read and is filled in from the germline J gene. Other nucleotide sequences from this sample produce the same CDR3. The chain links TRBV19 to TRBJ2-3; 9 bases line up with TRBD2. V trimming: 1 base; J trimming: 0 bases; junction bases outside the gene matches: 3. This CDR3 is 16 amino acids long. Germline V gene data show CDR1 as FNHDT and CDR2 as SITEND (reference sequence). The DNA read from the CDR3 is TGTGCCAGCAGTATACTGGGGGGGACTAGTGCAGAA. Translation gives CASSILGGTSAE. The whole CDR3 protein is CASSILGGTSAETLYF. Based on the CDR3 plus reference TRBV19 and TRBJ2-3, the full variable domain is GGIITQTPKFLIGQEGQKLTLKCQQNFNHDTMYWYRQDSGKGLRLIYYSITENDLQKGDLSEGYDASREKKSSFSLTVTSAQKNEMAVFLCASSILGGTSAETLYFGSGTRLTVL.